Listed below are T cell receptor beta chains from one sample, sequenced in a study of OX40 agonist ivuxolimab in advanced cancers. Only in-frame clones appear in the TCRdb table, and some are missing; sequencing was by immunoSEQ multiplex PCR. The sample has approximately 58,000 clones; roughly 77% are singletons. The specimen was CD4+ or CD8+ T cells sorted from blood, collected in a trial of the OX40 agonist ivuxolimab. Receptors were obtained from an adult with an advanced solid tumor such as melanoma, head and neck, liver or kidney cancer. Both conserved end residues are part of each CDR3. The D gene is left open where the match is weak. Clone size is not always given. Where it is, it says once, few, many or a class for expanded clones.

.	TRBD2	TRBV27	TRBJ2-1	CASSPPLQTSGRAYWDEQFF	TGTGCCAGCAGCCCCCCTTTACAAACTAGCGGGAGGGCCTATTGGGATGAGCAGTTCTTC
.	TRBD1	TRBV5-5	TRBJ2-3	CASSRNQGADTQYF	TGTGCCAGCAGCCGAAATCAGGGGGCAGATACGCAGTATTTT
.	.	TRBV10-3	TRBJ2-7	CAISVAGAYEQYF	TGTGCCATCAGTGTCGCCGGGGCCTACGAGCAGTACTTC
once	.	TRBV7-9	TRBJ2-2	CASIPRGENTGELFF	TGTGCCAGCATCCCACGTGGAGAGAACACCGGGGAGCTGTTTTTT
once	.	TRBV5-4	TRBJ2-7	CASSLVGSYEQYF	TGTGCCAGCAGCTTGGTTGGCAGCTACGAGCAGTACTTC
.	TRBD1	TRBV5-1	TRBJ2-2	CASSERPGTGVGNTGELFF	TGCGCCAGCAGCGAGCGTCCCGGGACAGGGGTAGGGAACACCGGGGAGCTGTTTTTT
.	.	TRBV10-3	TRBJ1-3	CAIRRGNTIYF	TGTGCCATCCGTAGGGGAAACACCATATATTTT
.	TRBD1	TRBV13	TRBJ1-3	CASSAQGAQGGNTIYF	TGTGCCAGCAGCGCCCAGGGGGCACAGGGTGGAAACACCATATATTTT
.	.	TRBV5-6	TRBJ1-6	CASSLDSRTLHF	TGTGCCAGCAGCTTGGACAGCAGAACCCTCCACTTT
.	.	TRBV15	TRBJ1-4	CATSRGNEKLFF	TGTGCCACCAGCAGGGGAAATGAAAAACTGTTTTTT
.	.	TRBV5-6	TRBJ2-5	CASSLRLWGGASLGETQYF	TGTGCCAGCAGCCTGCGACTCTGGGGGGGGGCCTCATTGGGAGAGACCCAGTACTTC
once	.	TRBV6-6	TRBJ2-2	CASSPPDIGELFF	TGTGCCAGCAGTCCCCCGGATATTGGGGAGCTGTTTTTT
.	.	TRBV6-5	TRBJ1-2	CASSYVGDSNYGYTF	TGTGCCAGCAGTTACGTGGGGGATTCCAACTATGGCTACACCTTC
.	TRBD2	TRBV7-2	TRBJ2-2	CASNIGGANTGELFF	TGTGCCAGCAACATTGGGGGGGCGAACACCGGGGAGCTGTTTTTT
.	.	TRBV9	TRBJ1-6	CASSVGIPGSGGSSPLHF	TGTGCCAGCAGCGTAGGGATTCCTGGGTCGGGGGGTTCCTCACCCCTCCACTTT
.	TRBD2	TRBV5-5	TRBJ2-1	CASRRLAGGSNEQFF	TGTGCCAGCAGAAGACTAGCGGGAGGGTCCAATGAGCAGTTCTTC
.	TRBD1	TRBV27	TRBJ2-7	CASSLTGQGAYEQYF	TGTGCCAGCAGTTTAACGGGACAGGGGGCCTACGAGCAGTACTTC
.	.	TRBV6-5	TRBJ1-2	CASSYGAGSNYGYTF	TGTGCCAGCAGTTACGGGGCAGGGTCTAACTATGGCTACACCTTC
.	.	TRBV5-1	TRBJ1-4	CASSLFGGGEKLFF	TGCGCCAGCAGCTTGTTTGGGGGAGGGGAAAAACTGTTTTTT
once	.	TRBV19	TRBJ1-2	CASRDFTGYQSGYTF	TGTGCCAGCCGCGATTTCACAGGTTACCAATCTGGCTACACCTTC
.	.	TRBV6-4	TRBJ2-2	CASRERLNTGELFF	TGTGCCAGCAGAGAACGATTGAACACCGGGGAGCTGTTTTTT
.	TRBD1	TRBV19	TRBJ1-5	CASTPQRGGTGSSQPQHF	TGTGCCAGTACCCCACAACGGGGGGGGACAGGGTCATCTCAGCCCCAGCATTTT
.	.	TRBV7-2	TRBJ2-7	CASSLVGGYEQYF	TGTGCCAGCAGCTTAGTGGGGGGCTACGAGCAGTACTTC
.	TRBD2	TRBV18	TRBJ2-3	CASSSSLAVGAGTDTQYF	TGTGCCAGCTCATCCTCTCTAGCGGTCGGGGCTGGCACAGATACGCAGTATTTT
.	TRBD2	TRBV5-4	TRBJ2-3	CASSRGGAGDPDTQYF	TGTGCCAGCAGCCGGGGGGGAGCGGGAGATCCAGATACGCAGTATTTT
.	.	TRBV5-1	TRBJ1-5	CASSLAGESQPQHF	TGCGCCAGCAGCTTGGCCGGAGAGAGTCAGCCCCAGCATTTT
.	TRBD1	TRBV19	TRBJ1-2	CASTITGDYGYTF	TGTGCCAGTACGATTACAGGGGACTATGGCTACACCTTC
few	TRBD2	TRBV5-8	TRBJ2-5	CASSLSRTSGDVQETQYF	TGTGCCAGCAGCTTGTCAAGGACTAGCGGAGATGTCCAAGAGACCCAGTACTTC
.	.	TRBV6-5	TRBJ1-6	CAGSYWGSPLHF	TGTGCCGGCAGTTACTGGGGTTCACCCCTCCACTTT
.	TRBD1	TRBV27	TRBJ2-3	CASSGRVRLTGTGGDTQYF	TGTGCCAGCAGTGGAAGAGTAAGGTTGACCGGGACAGGGGGGGATACGCAGTATTTT
few	TRBD2	TRBV5-4	TRBJ2-3	CASSRLAGDTDTQYF	TGTGCCAGCAGCAGATTAGCGGGAGACACAGATACGCAGTATTTT
few	.	TRBV12-2	TRBJ2-5	CASLPYCDRQETQYF	TGTGCAAGCCTACCCTATTGCGACAGACAAGAGACCCAGTACTTC
few	.	TRBV15	TRBJ2-7	CATSRDRSSYHEQYF	TGTGCCACCAGCAGAGATCGTTCGAGCTACCACGAGCAGTACTTC
.	TRBD1	TRBV5-4	TRBJ1-1	CASIRTGGSAFF	TGTGCCAGCATCAGGACAGGGGGTTCAGCTTTCTTT
.	.	TRBV18	TRBJ2-2	CASSPPLRVADTGELFF	TGTGCCAGCTCACCCCCGTTGAGGGTCGCGGACACCGGGGAGCTGTTTTTT
.	TRBD1	TRBV7-9	TRBJ2-7	CASSPSGTGGREQYF	TGTGCCAGCAGCCCCAGTGGGACAGGGGGGAGGGAGCAGTACTTC
.	TRBD2	TRBV7-9	TRBJ2-3	CASSPTAGGYTDTQYF	TGTGCCAGCAGCCCGACAGCGGGAGGGTACACAGATACGCAGTATTTT
.	.	TRBV7-9	TRBJ2-5	CASSPQETQYF	TGTGCCAGCAGCCCCCAAGAGACCCAGTACTTC
.	.	TRBV2	TRBJ1-5	CASKKDPGQPQHF	TGTGCCAGCAAAAAGGACCCCGGTCAGCCCCAGCATTTT
once	.	TRBV18	TRBJ1-4	CASSPPSREKLFF	TGTGCCAGCTCACCACCATCAAGGGAAAAACTGTTTTTT
.	.	TRBV29-1	TRBJ2-2	CSIYTHANTGELFF	TGCAGCATATACACCCACGCGAACACCGGGGAGCTGTTTTTT
.	TRBD1	TRBV6-5	TRBJ2-3	CASRLRGTDTQYF	TGTGCCAGCCGACTCAGGGGGACAGATACGCAGTATTTT
.	.	TRBV28	TRBJ1-6	CASSSDYNSPLHF	TGTGCCAGCAGTTCGGATTATAATTCACCCCTCCACTTT